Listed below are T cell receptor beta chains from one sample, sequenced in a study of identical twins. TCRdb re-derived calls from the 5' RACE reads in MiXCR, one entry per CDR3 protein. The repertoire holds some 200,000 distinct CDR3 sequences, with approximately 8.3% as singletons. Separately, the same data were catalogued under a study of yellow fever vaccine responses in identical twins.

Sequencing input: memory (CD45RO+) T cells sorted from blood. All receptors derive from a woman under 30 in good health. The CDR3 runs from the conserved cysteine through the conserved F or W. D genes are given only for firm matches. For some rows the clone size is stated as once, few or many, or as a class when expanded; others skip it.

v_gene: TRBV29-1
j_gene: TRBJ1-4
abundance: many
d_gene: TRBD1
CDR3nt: TGCAGCGTTGAAGCGGGGAGGACAGGGGAGGAAGAAAAACTGTTTTTT
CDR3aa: CSVEAGRTGEEEKLFF

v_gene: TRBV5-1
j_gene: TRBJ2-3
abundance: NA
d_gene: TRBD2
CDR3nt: TGCGCCAGCAGCTTGGCGGCGGGAGTAAGCACAGATACGCAGTATTTT
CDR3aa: CASSLAAGVSTDTQYF

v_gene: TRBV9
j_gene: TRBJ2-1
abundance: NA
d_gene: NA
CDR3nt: TGTGCCAGCAGCCCCAACCACGGGGCCCTTAATCCTGAGCAGTTCTTC
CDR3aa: CASSPNHGALNPEQFF

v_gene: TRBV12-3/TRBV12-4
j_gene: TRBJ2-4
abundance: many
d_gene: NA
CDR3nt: TGTGCCAGCTTAGACAACGCCAAAAACATTCAGTACTTC
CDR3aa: CASLDNAKNIQYF

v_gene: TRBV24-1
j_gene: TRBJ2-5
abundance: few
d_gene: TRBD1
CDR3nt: TGTGCCACCAGTGATTCGACAGGGATTCAAGAGACCCAGTACTTC
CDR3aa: CATSDSTGIQETQYF

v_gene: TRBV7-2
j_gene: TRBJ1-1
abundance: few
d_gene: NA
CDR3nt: TGTGCCAGCAGCCACGATCGAGCGTGGAACACTGAAGCTTTCTTT
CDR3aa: CASSHDRAWNTEAFF

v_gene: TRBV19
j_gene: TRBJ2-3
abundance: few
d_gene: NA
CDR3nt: TGTGCCAGTAGTTCAGGAATTGTAGATACGCAGTATTTT
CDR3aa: CASSSGIVDTQYF

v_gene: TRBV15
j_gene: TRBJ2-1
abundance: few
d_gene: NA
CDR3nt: TGTGCCACCAGCAGAGATGAGGGGGGGAACAATGAGCAGTTCTTC
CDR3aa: CATSRDEGGNNEQFF

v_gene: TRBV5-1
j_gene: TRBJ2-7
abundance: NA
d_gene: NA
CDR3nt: TGCGCCAGCAGCTTGATCGGTGGGGAGAGGACCTACGAGCAGTACTTC
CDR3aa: CASSLIGGERTYEQYF

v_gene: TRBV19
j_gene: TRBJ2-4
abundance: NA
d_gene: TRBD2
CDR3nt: TGTGCCAGTAGTGTTTCGGGACTAGCGGGGGCTACGGACATTCAGTACTTC
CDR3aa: CASSVSGLAGATDIQYF

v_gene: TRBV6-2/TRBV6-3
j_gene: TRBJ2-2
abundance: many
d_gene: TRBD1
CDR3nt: TGTGCCAGCAGTTGGCACAGGGGATCCCCCGGGGAGCTGTTTTTT
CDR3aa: CASSWHRGSPGELFF

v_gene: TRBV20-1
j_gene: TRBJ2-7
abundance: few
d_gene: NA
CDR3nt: TGCAGTGCTAGTCCAGGGGCCTCCAGGGGCGAGCAGTACTTC
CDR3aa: CSASPGASRGEQYF

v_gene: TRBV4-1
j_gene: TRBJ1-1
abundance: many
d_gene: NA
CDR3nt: TGCGCCAGCAGCCGCCAGACGGGGTTAAACTCTGAAGCTTTCTTT
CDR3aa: CASSRQTGLNSEAFF

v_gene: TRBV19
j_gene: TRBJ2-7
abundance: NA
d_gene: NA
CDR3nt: TGTGCCAGTAGTACGGCGGGACAGAACTCCTACGAGCAGTACTTC
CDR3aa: CASSTAGQNSYEQYF

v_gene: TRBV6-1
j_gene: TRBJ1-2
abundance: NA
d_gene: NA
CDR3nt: TGTGCCAGCAGCGTCCCGGGACTGCTTGGCTACACCTTC
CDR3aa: CASSVPGLLGYTF

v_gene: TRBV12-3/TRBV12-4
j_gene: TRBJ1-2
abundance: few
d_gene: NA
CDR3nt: TGTGCCAGCAGCCTAAGCGTTGGACATGGCTACACCTTC
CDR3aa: CASSLSVGHGYTF

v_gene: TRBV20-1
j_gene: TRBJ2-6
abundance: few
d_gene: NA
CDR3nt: TGCAGTGCTAGGGATTCCGGGACGGGTTCCTCTGGGGCCAACGTCCTGACTTTC
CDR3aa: CSARDSGTGSSGANVLTF

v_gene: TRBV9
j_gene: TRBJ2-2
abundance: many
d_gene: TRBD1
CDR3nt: TGTGCCAGCAGCGTAGGGGGGACAGACACCGGGGAGCTGTTTTTT
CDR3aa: CASSVGGTDTGELFF

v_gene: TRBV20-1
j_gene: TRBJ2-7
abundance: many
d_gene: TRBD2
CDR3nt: TGCAGTTCTAAACCACAAGCGGGAATTACCTACGAGCAGTACTTC
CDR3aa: CSSKPQAGITYEQYF

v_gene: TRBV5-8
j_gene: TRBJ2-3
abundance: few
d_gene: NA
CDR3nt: TGTGCCAGCAGCTTGGGGACTTTAAAAAGCACAGATACGCAGTATTTT
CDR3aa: CASSLGTLKSTDTQYF

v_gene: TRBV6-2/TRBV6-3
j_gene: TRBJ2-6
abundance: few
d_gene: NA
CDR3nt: TGTGCCAGCAGTCGCCCGCAGCGGCAAAAGAGCTCTGGGGCCAACGTCCTGACTTTC
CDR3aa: CASSRPQRQKSSGANVLTF

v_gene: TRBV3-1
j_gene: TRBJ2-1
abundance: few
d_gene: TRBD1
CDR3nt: TGTGCCAGCAGCCAATTCGACAGGGGGTCCTACAATGAGCAGTTCTTC
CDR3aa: CASSQFDRGSYNEQFF

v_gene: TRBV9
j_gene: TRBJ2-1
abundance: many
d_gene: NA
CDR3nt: TGTGCCAGCAGCGTAACCGGGAGCTCCTACAATGAGCAGTTCTTC
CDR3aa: CASSVTGSSYNEQFF

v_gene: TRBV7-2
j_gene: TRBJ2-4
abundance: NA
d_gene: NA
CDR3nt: TGTGCCAGCAGCTTAGTAGGCCCCGGAGCCAAAAACATTCAGTACTTC
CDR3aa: CASSLVGPGAKNIQYF

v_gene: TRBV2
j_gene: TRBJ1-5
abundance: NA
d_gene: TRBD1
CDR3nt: TGTGCCAGCAACATAGACAGGGCCGCCAATCAGCCCCAGCATTTT
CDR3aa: CASNIDRAANQPQHF

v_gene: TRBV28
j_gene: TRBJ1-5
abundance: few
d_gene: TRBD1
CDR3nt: TGTGCCAGCAGTTTCCAAGGGGGCGGATCGAGACAGCCCCAGCATTTT
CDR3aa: CASSFQGGGSRQPQHF

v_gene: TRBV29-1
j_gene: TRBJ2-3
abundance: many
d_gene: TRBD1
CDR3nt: TGCAGCGTCGCTACCCGACAGGGAGTCTCAGATACGCAGTATTTT
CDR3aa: CSVATRQGVSDTQYF

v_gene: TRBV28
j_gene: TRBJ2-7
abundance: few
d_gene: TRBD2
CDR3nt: TGTGCCAGCAACCAACCCGGGACTAGCGGGTACGAGCAGTACTTC
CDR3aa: CASNQPGTSGYEQYF

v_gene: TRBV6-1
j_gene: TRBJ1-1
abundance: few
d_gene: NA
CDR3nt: TGTGCCACTCAGTGGGGCCCGAACACTGAAGCTTTCTTT
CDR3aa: CATQWGPNTEAFF

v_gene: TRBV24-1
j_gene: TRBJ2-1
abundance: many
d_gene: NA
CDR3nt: TGTGCCACCAGTGACAGTTTCTCCTACAATGAGCAGTTCTTC
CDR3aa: CATSDSFSYNEQFF

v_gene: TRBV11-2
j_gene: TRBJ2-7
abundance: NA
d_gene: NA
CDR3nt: TGTGCCAGCAGCCCGGGACGCCCCGGGTTCTACGAGCAGTACTTC
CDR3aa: CASSPGRPGFYEQYF

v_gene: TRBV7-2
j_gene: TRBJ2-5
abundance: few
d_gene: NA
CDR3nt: TGTGCCAGCAGCTTAAGGGTCCGAGAGACCCAGTACTTC
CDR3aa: CASSLRVRETQYF

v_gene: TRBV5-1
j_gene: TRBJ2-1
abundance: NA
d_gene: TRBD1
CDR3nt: TGCGCCAGCAGCTTGAGACAGGGGGCCTCCTACAATGAGCAGTTCTTC
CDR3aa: CASSLRQGASYNEQFF

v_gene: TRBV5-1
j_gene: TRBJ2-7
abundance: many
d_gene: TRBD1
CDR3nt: TGCGCCAGCAGCTTGGCAGGGACAGTCTACGAGCAGTACTTC
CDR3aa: CASSLAGTVYEQYF

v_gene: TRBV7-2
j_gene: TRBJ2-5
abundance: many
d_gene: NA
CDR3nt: TGTGCCAGCAGCTATTCGTGGGAGACCCAGTACTTC
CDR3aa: CASSYSWETQYF

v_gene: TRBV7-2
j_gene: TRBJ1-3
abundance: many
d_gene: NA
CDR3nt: TGTGCCAGCAGCTTCCAGGACGGAGGCTCTGGAAACACCATATATTTT
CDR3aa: CASSFQDGGSGNTIYF

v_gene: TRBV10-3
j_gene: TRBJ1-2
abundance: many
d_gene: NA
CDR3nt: TGTGCCATCAGTGAGGGGGCGGATTATGGCTACACCTTC
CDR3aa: CAISEGADYGYTF

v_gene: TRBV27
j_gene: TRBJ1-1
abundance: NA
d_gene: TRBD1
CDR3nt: TGTGCCAGCAGTTTATCGAAGGGGGCGGTTGAAGCTTTCTTT
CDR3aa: CASSLSKGAVEAFF

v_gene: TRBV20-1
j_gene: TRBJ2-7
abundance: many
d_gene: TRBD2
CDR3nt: TGCAGTGCTAGAGATCTGGCTAGCGGTGGAGTTTGGCAGTACTTC
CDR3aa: CSARDLASGGVWQYF

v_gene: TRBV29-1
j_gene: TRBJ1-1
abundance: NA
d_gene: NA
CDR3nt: TGCAGCGTTGTAGGGACAAAGGGAACTGAAGCTTTCTTT
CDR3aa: CSVVGTKGTEAFF